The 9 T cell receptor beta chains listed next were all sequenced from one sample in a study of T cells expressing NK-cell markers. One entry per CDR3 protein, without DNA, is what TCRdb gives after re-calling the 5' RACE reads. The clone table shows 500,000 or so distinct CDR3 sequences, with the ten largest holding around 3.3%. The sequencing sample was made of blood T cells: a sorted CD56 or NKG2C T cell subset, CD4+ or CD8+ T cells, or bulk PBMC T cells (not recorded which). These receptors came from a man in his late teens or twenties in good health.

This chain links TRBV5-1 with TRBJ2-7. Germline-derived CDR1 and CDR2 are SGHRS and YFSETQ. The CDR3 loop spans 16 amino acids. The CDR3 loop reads CASSLGLMAFSYEQYF.

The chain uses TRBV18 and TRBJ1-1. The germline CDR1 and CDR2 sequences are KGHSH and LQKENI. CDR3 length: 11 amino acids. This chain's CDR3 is CASSPGTEAFF.

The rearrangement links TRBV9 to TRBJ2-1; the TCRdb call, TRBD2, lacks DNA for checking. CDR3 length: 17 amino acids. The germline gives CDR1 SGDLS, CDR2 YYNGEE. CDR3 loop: CASSVVRGGRDNNEQFF.

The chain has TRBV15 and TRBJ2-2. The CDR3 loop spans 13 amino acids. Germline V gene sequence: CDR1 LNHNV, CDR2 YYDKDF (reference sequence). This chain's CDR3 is CATSALYNGELFF.

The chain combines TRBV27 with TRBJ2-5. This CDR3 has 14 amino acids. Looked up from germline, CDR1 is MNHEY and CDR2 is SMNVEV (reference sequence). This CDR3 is CASSFGLFSETQYF.

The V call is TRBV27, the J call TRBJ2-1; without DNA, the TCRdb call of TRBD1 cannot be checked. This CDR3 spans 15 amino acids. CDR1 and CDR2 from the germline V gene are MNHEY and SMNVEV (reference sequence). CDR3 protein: CASSSGTEAYNEQFF.

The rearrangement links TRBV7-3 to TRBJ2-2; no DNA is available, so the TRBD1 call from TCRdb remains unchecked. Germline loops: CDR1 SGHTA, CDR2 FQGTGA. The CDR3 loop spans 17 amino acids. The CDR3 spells CASSMLPGPANTGELFF.

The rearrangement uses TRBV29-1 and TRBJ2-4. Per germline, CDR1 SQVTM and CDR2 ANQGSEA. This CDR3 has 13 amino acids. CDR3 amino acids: CSVRMDLNGIQYF.

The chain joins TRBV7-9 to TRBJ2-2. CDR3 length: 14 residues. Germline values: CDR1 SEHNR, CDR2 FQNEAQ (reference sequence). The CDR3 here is CASSLAHRTGELFF.